Presented here are 26 T cell receptor beta chains from one specimen sequenced in a study of cytomegalovirus exposure and HLA in healthy donors. Primers for the PCR totalled 60 Vbeta and 13 Jbeta. TCRdb's copy holds only in-frame clones and misses some; the assay was immunoSEQ multiplex PCR. The sample lists some 200,000 clones; almost 85% were seen once. The specimen sequenced was PBMCs. The source of these receptors is a woman in her 40s in good health and CMV-seronegative.

The gene calls are TRBV28 and TRBJ2-2; 9 nucleotides match TRBD1. Germline assignment: CDR1 MDHEN and CDR2 SYDVKM. This CDR3 contains 13 residues. V shed 6 bases, J shed 14 bases, and the junction held 10 bases outside the gene matches. CDR3 coding DNA: TGTGCCAGCAGGACGTGGACAGGGGAGGGTCTGTTTTTT. Protein sequence: CASRTWTGEGLFF. The full variable domain, rest sourced from reference TRBV28 and TRBJ2-2, is DVKVTQSSRYLVKRTGEKVFLECVQDMDHENMFWYRQDPGLGLRLIYFSYDVKMKEKGDIPEGYSVSREKKERFSLILESASTNQTSMYLCASRTWTGEGLFFGEGSRLTVL.

V and J are TRBV7-2 and TRBJ1-2, with D possibly being TRBD1 (6 bases). The CDR3 sequence is 16 residues long. The germline CDR1 and CDR2 sequences are SGHTA and FQGNSA. V was pared by 1 base and J by 4 bases, with 16 bases between. The CDR3 here is CASSLVAQGWGYGYTF. CDR3 nucleotide sequence: TGTGCCAGCAGCTTAGTTGCCCAGGGGTGGGGCTATGGCTACACCTTC.

This clone showed up just once. The chain uses TRBV28 and TRBJ2-1; D is unresolved. Germline CDR1 is MDHEN and CDR2 is SYDVKM. The V end lost 6 bases, the J end lost 7 bases, and 13 bases lay between the germline ends. This CDR3 comprises 13 residues. This CDR3 reads CASSWAPWNEQFF. CDR3 nucleotides: TGTGCCAGCAGCTGGGCCCCGTGGAATGAGCAGTTCTTC.

This clone came up once. The rearrangement links TRBV5-1 to TRBJ2-3; TRBD1 agrees at 7 bases. This CDR3 is 17 amino acids long. Germline CDR1 SGHRS, CDR2 YFSETQ. J was trimmed by 3 bases and V by 0 bases; bases with no gene match: 10. The CDR3 DNA is TGCGCCAGCAGCTTGGAGGTAACAGGGGTGAAAACAGATACGCAGTATTTT. Translating it yields CASSLEVTGVKTDTQYF. The variable domain in full, with the rest retrieved from reference TRBV5-1 and TRBJ2-3, is KAGVTQTPRYLIKTRGQQVTLSCSPISGHRSVSWYQQTPGQGLQFLFEYFSETQRNKGNFPGRFSGRQFSNSRSEMNVSTLELGDSALYLCASSLEVTGVKTDTQYFGPGTRLTVL.

This clone was seen a single time. The rearrangement uses TRBV2 and TRBJ2-3, with D perhaps TRBD1 (5 bases). Germline-derived CDR1 and CDR2 are SNHLY and FYNNEI. The CDR3 contains 17 residues. Trimming stripped 7 bases from V and 2 bases from J, with 22 bases between. The CDR3 nucleotides read TGTGCCAGCAATCATAAAGTAGACAGTCTAGACACAGATACGCAGTATTTT. Its translation is CASNHKVDSLDTDTQYF. The entire variable domain, with the rest obtained from reference TRBV2 and TRBJ2-3, is as follows: EPEVTQTPSHQVTQMGQEVILRCVPISNHLYFYWYRQILGQKVEFLVSFYNNEISEKSEIFDDQFSVERPDGSNFTLKIRSTKLEDSAMYFCASNHKVDSLDTDTQYFGPGTRLTVL.

This chain connects TRBV11-2 to TRBJ2-3; D is unclear. Trimming shortened V by 1 base and J by 0 bases, and 5 bases separated the two germline ends. The CDR3 contains 14 residues. Germline CDR1 SGHAT, CDR2 FQNNGV. The DNA for the CDR3 is TGTGCCAGCAGCTTAGGGCGGAGCACAGATACGCAGTATTTT. Translating it yields CASSLGRSTDTQYF.

Comment on this clone: One end of the junction does not line up with germline, which may come from a read error. This CDR3 is CVSLEDSSYEQYF. The CDR3 DNA is TGTGTCAGCCTAGAGGACAGCTCCTACGAGCAGTACTTC. The rearrangement joins TRBV2 to TRBJ2-7; D is perhaps TRBD1 (6 bases). There are 13 residues in the CDR3. Germline lookup yields CDR1 SNHLY and CDR2 FYNNEI.

This clone is a singleton in its sample. The V call is TRBV7-2, the J call TRBJ2-7; 12 nucleotides agree with TRBD2. Germline V gives CDR1 SGHTA, CDR2 FQGNSA. CDR3 size: 15 residues. Germline trimming cut 1 base from V and 4 bases from J; bases unmatched to any gene: 2. CDR3 in amino acids: CASSLGTSGVYEQYF. CDR3 coding DNA: TGTGCCAGCAGCTTAGGGACTAGCGGGGTTTACGAGCAGTACTTC.

In this sample, this clone turned up once. The gene calls are TRBV2 and TRBJ2-5; D is perhaps TRBD1 (6 bases). The DNA matches TRBJ2-7 better at its end, which makes the J call doubtful. This CDR3 contains 13 residues. Germline V gene data show CDR1 as SNHLY and CDR2 as FYNNEI. As DNA, the CDR3 is TGTGCCAGCAGACAGGGCCCCACTGTCGAGCAGTACTTC. Protein sequence: CASRQGPTVEQYF.

This chain joins TRBV30 and TRBJ2-7; D uncertain. Trimming pared 1 base from V and 0 bases from J, leaving 4 bases between. This CDR3 spans 12 amino acids. Germline V gene lookup returns CDR1 GTSNPN and CDR2 SVGIG (reference sequence). The CDR3 bases are TGTGCCTGGAGTGGGGCCTCCTACGAGCAGTACTTC. This translates into CAWSGASYEQYF.

V and J are TRBV2 and TRBJ1-5; 9 bases agree with TRBD1. CDR3 length equals 15 residues. Germline assignment: CDR1 SNHLY and CDR2 FYNNEI. After removal of 2 bases from V and 5 bases from J, the junction contained 4 bases not matched to a gene. CDR3 sequence: CASSEFGTGHQPQHF. The CDR3 DNA sequence: TGTGCCAGCAGTGAATTCGGGACAGGGCATCAGCCCCAGCATTTT.

Comment on this clone: The same CDR3 can be traced to other DNA sequences in this sample. This chain links TRBV27 with TRBJ2-1; tentatively, D is TRBD2 (6 bases). Germline V gene sequence: CDR1 MNHEY, CDR2 SMNVEV (reference sequence). V shed 5 bases and J shed 2 bases, with 13 bases lying between them. This CDR3 is built from 15 residues. The CDR3 sequence is CASSPGTGAYNEQFF. The CDR3 DNA follows: TGTGCCAGCAGTCCTGGGACGGGAGCCTACAATGAGCAGTTCTTC.

The rearrangement uses TRBV7-8 and TRBJ1-6; 9 positions agree with TRBD1. Trimming took 5 bases from V and 10 from J; bases not matched to a gene: 9. The germline gives CDR1 SGHVS, CDR2 FQNEAQ. This CDR3 is 15 amino acids long. CDR3 in amino acids: CASSEPGQGGSPLHF. The CDR3 nucleotides are TGTGCCAGCAGCGAACCGGGACAGGGTGGATCACCCCTCCACTTT.

The chain has TRBV11-2 and TRBJ1-2; D is ambiguous. The CDR3 covers 13 residues. V lost 0 bases and J lost 7, with 9 bases in between. Germline CDR1 and CDR2: SGHAT and FQNNGV. The CDR3 region is CASSLEGIFGYTF. The DNA of the CDR3 is TGTGCCAGCAGCTTAGAGGGCATATTTGGCTACACCTTC.

The chain joins TRBV13 to TRBJ2-7, with a possible D match to TRBD2 (5 bases). The germline V gene has CDR1 PRHDT and CDR2 FYEKMQ (reference sequence). V gave up 3 bases and J gave up 3 bases, with 24 bases separating them. The CDR3 extends over 18 amino acids. The chain's CDR3 is CASSFMPPRADTNYEQYF. The CDR3 DNA is TGTGCCAGCAGCTTTATGCCCCCGCGGGCAGATACAAACTACGAGCAGTACTTC.

V gene TRBV6-1 combines with J gene TRBJ1-5; perhaps TRBD1 as D (6 bases). Germline V CDR1 and CDR2: MNHNS, SASEGT. This CDR3 is built from 13 residues. With 4 bases removed from V and 2 bases from J, the gap between germline ends came to 6 bases. In DNA, the CDR3 is TGTGCCAGCAGTGGGACAGGCAATCAGCCCCAGCATTTT. Translated: CASSGTGNQPQHF.

The V call is TRBV30, the J call TRBJ1-1; tentative D call: TRBD1 (6 bases). The length of the CDR3 is 15 residues. V was shortened by 3 bases and J by 0 bases, with 14 bases between the two germline ends. CDR1 GTSNPN and CDR2 SVGIG come from the germline V gene (reference sequence). This CDR3 reads CAWSALQGLNTEAFF. The CDR3 nucleotides are TGTGCCTGGAGCGCATTACAGGGCCTGAACACTGAAGCTTTCTTT.

This chain connects TRBV9 to TRBJ1-1; no definite D call. Germline-derived CDR1 and CDR2 are SGDLS and YYNGEE. The CDR3 loop spans 14 amino acids. V was shortened by 0 bases and J by 4 bases, with 10 bases between the two germline ends. CDR3: CASSVEVRGTEAFF. CDR3 nucleotide sequence: TGTGCCAGCAGCGTAGAGGTTCGGGGCACTGAAGCTTTCTTT.

The chain links TRBV30 to TRBJ2-1, with TRBD2 matching 7 bases. With V trimmed by 4 bases and J by 4 bases, 7 bases remained unmatched. There are 14 residues in the CDR3. The germline gives CDR1 GTSNPN, CDR2 SVGIG (reference sequence). CDR3 nucleotide sequence: TGTGCCTGGAACGGGGGGAACAGTTACAATGAGCAGTTCTTC. Encoded protein: CAWNGGNSYNEQFF.

The V call is TRBV30, the J call TRBJ1-4; unclear D gene. The CDR3 has 12 residues. V was cut by 0 bases and J by 11 bases, with 10 bases left in between. Germline lookup yields CDR1 GTSNPN and CDR2 SVGIG (reference sequence). The CDR3 nucleotides are TGTGCCTGGAGTGTAGGTACAGACAAACTGTTTTTT. Its translation is CAWSVGTDKLFF. The whole variable domain, filled in from reference TRBV30 and TRBJ1-4, reads SQTIHQWPATLVQPVGSPLSLECTVEGTSNPNLYWYRQAAGRGLQLLFYSVGIGQISSEVPQNLSASRPQDRQFILSSKKLLLSDSGFYLCAWSVGTDKLFFGSGTQLSVL.

In regard to this clone: Other DNA sequences in the sample encode the same CDR3. V gene TRBV11-3 combines with J gene TRBJ1-1; no reliable D call. The germline V gene encodes CDR1 SGHNT and CDR2 YENEEA. This CDR3 is 13 amino acids long. Between the trimmed V and J ends, which lost 1 base and 1 base, there was a span of 4 bases. The CDR3 protein is CASSLGQNTEAFF. The CDR3, as DNA: TGTGCCAGCAGCTTAGGACAGAACACTGAAGCTTTCTTT.

This clone was observed once. The chain recombines TRBV11-1 with TRBJ2-7, with 7 nucleotides matching TRBD1. J gave up 3 bases and V 6 bases, and 2 bases lay outside the gene matches. There are 12 residues in the CDR3. Germline V gene data show CDR1 as SGHAT and CDR2 as FQDESV (reference sequence). The CDR3 sequence: CASRRQGYEQYF. CDR3 bases: TGTGCCAGCAGGCGACAGGGCTACGAGCAGTACTTC. Based on the CDR3 plus reference TRBV11-1 and TRBJ2-7, the full variable domain is EAEVAQSPRYKITEKSQAVAFWCDPISGHATLYWYRQILGQGPELLVQFQDESVVDDSQLPKDRFSAERLKGVDSTLKIQPAELGDSAMYLCASRRQGYEQYFGPGTRLTVT.

Here the CDR3 reads CAISEERNNYGYTF. The CDR3 DNA reads TGTGCCATCAGTGAGGAGAGAAATAACTATGGCTACACCTTC. The chain couples TRBV10-3 to TRBJ1-2; D remains ambiguous. The V gene lost 2 bases and the J gene lost 1 base, with 8 bases spanning the gap. This CDR3 contains 14 residues. Germline values: CDR1 ENHRY, CDR2 SYGVKD.

J is TRBJ2-7 and V is TRBV5-4; D is perhaps TRBD2 (6 bases). Germline V gene data show CDR1 as SGHNT and CDR2 as YYREEE (reference sequence). This CDR3 has 15 residues. The V and J ends lost 0 bases and 2 bases respectively, with 12 bases between them. The CDR3 loop reads CASSLDPSVTYEQYF. For the CDR3, the DNA is TGTGCCAGCAGCTTGGATCCTAGCGTAACCTACGAGCAGTACTTC.

This rearrangement joins TRBV13 to TRBJ2-7, with TRBD2 matching over 14 bases. V dropped 6 bases and J dropped 0; count of bases not matched to a gene: 10. The CDR3 covers 18 residues. CDR1 and CDR2 from the germline V gene are PRHDT and FYEKMQ (reference sequence). This CDR3 reads CASSNGLAGGYNSYEQYF. CDR3 DNA sequence: TGTGCCAGCAGTAATGGACTAGCGGGGGGTTACAACTCCTACGAGCAGTACTTC.

The chain employs TRBV9 and TRBJ1-4; weak D call: TRBD1 (6 bases). Trimming cost V 2 bases and J 7 bases, with 15 bases left between them. CDR3 length equals 15 residues. CDR1 SGDLS and CDR2 YYNGEE come from the germline V gene. CDR3 in DNA: TGTGCCAGCAGCGTCTCATCAGGGGAGAGTGAAAAACTGTTTTTT. Amino acid sequence: CASSVSSGESEKLFF. Full variable domain (outside the CDR3, taken from reference TRBV9 and TRBJ1-4): DSGVTQTPKHLITATGQRVTLRCSPRSGDLSVYWYQQSLDQGLQFLIQYYNGEERAKGNILERFSAQQFPDLHSELNLSSLELGDSALYFCASSVSSGESEKLFFGSGTQLSVL.